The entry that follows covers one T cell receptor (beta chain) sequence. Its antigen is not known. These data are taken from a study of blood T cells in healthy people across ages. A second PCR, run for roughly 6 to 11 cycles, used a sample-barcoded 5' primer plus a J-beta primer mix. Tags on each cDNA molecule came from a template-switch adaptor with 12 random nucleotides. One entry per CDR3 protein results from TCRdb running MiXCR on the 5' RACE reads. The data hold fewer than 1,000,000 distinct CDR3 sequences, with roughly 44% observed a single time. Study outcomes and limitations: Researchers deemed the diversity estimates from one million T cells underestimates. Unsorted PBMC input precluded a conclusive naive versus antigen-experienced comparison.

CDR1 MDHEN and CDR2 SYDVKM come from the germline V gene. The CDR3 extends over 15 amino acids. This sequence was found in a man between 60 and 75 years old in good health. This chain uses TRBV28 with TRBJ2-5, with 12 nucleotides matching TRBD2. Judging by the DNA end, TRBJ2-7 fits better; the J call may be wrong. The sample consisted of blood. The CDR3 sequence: CASSFRLAGVHEQYF. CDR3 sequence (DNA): TGTGCCAGCAGTTTTAGACTAGCGGGGGTTCACGAGCAGTACTTC.